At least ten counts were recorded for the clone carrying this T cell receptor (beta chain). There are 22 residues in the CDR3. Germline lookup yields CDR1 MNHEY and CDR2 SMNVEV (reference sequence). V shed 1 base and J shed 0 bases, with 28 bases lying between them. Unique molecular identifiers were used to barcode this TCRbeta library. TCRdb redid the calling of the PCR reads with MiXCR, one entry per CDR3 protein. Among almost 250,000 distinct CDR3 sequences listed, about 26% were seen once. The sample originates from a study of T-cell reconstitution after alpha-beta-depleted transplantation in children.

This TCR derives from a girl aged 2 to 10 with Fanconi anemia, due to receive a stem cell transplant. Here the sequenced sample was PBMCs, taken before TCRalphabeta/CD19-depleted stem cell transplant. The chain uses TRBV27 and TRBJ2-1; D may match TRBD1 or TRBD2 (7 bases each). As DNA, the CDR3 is TGTGCCAGCAGTTTATTTACAGGGGTGAGGGGGCTAGCGGAGAGCTCCTACAATGAGCAGTTCTTC. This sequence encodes CASSLFTGVRGLAESSYNEQFF.